This T cell receptor (beta chain) is from a study of blood T cell repertoires in COVID-19. The overall study: Donors in the United States, Italy and Spain gave samples during acute or convalescent COVID-19. T cells, B-cell-depleted T cells, or PBMCs supplied cDNA or gDNA.

In the original analysis: Reference gene primers were amplified, and this amplification served to estimate nucleated cell counts. Generated by immunoSEQ multiplex PCR, the TCRdb table keeps only in-frame clones and is missing some. V, J and clone size reflect that table, while D and trimming were determined from the DNA. The repertoire holds approximately 260,000 clones, approximately 83% seen once, with about 10% in the top ten. Deletions cut 2 bases from V and 7 bases from J, with 17 bases between. From germline, CDR1 is LNHDA and CDR2 SQIVND (reference sequence). The CDR3 sequence is 15 residues long.

Sequencing was performed on peripheral blood. The receptor was derived from a woman in her 70s with acute or convalescent COVID-19. V gene TRBV19 combines with J gene TRBJ1-1; no definite D call. CDR3 sequence: CASSISAGARGEAFF. The CDR3 coding sequence is TGTGCCAGTAGTATAAGCGCGGGCGCGCGGGGTGAAGCTTTCTTT.